This T cell receptor (beta chain) was captured by sequencing in a study of response to subunit inactivated influenza vaccine. This CDR3 is 17 amino acids long. The germline V gene has CDR1 LGHNA and CDR2 YSLEER. V was pared by 1 base and J by 8 bases, with 14 bases of the junction left unmatched. TCRdb reanalysed the RT-PCR reads using MiXCR and keeps one entry per CDR3 protein. The table records more than 550,000 distinct CDR3 sequences, 10% to 15% of them present only once. The chain uses TRBV4-3 and TRBJ2-1, with 7 bases identical to TRBD2. The sample consisted of PBMCs from blood, taken on the day of vaccination. This clonotype originated in a man aged 45-65 years who received an inactivated influenza vaccine. The CDR3 loop reads CASSQVVGGPLDDEQFF. As DNA, the CDR3 is TGCGCCAGCAGCCAAGTGGTGGGAGGGCCCCTGGACGATGAGCAGTTCTTC.